These 7 T cell receptor beta chains originate from one sample sequenced in a study of shared clonotypes between healthy human individuals. Produced via immunoSEQ multiplex PCR; TCRdb's table is partial and in-frame only. The data hold nearly 1,000,000 clones, with roughly 72% observed a single time. The sample consisted of memory CD4+ T cells sorted from blood. Subset here: CD45RA-negative fraction. These receptors all stem from a man aged 18 to 29 in good health.

The chain couples TRBV5-1 to TRBJ1-4, with 7 bases identical to TRBD1. Per the germline V gene, CDR1 is SGHRS and CDR2 is YFSETQ. The CDR3 runs to 16 residues. Trimming took 4 bases from V and 7 from J; bases not matched to a gene: 13. The CDR3 coding sequence is TGCGCCAGCAGCCAGGACGCGACAGGGCAAGGTGAAAAACTGTTTTTT. Translation gives CASSQDATGQGEKLFF.

The chain links TRBV5-1 to TRBJ2-5, with 10 bases identical to TRBD1. Germline V gene lookup returns CDR1 SGHRS and CDR2 YFSETQ. This CDR3 has 15 amino acids. V trimming: 4 bases; J trimming: 1 base; junction bases outside the gene matches: 4. The CDR3, as DNA: TGCGCCAGCAGCCCCAGGACAGGGGGCCAAGAGACCCAGTACTTC. Translated, it gives CASSPRTGGQETQYF. Together with reference TRBV5-1 and TRBJ2-5, the CDR3 gives the full variable domain: KAGVTQTPRYLIKTRGQQVTLSCSPISGHRSVSWYQQTPGQGLQFLFEYFSETQRNKGNFPGRFSGRQFSNSRSEMNVSTLELGDSALYLCASSPRTGGQETQYFGPGTRLLVL.

The V call is TRBV4-1, the J call TRBJ2-1; 14 nucleotides line up with TRBD2. Trimming removed 1 base from V and 7 bases from J; junction bases left unmatched: 3. This CDR3 is 16 amino acids long. CDR1 and CDR2 from the germline V gene are MGHRA and YSYEKL. The CDR3 region is CASSQGRLAGGNEQFF. The CDR3 bases are TGCGCCAGCAGCCAAGGCAGACTAGCGGGAGGGAATGAGCAGTTCTTC.

This chain's CDR3 is CASSYSGQLYNSPLHF. CDR3 in DNA: TGTGCCAGCAGTTACTCTGGACAGCTTTATAATTCACCCCTCCACTTT. This chain uses TRBV6-5 with TRBJ1-6; D might be TRBD1 (6 bases). This CDR3 comprises 16 residues. The V and J ends lost 0 bases and 4 bases respectively, with 10 bases between them. Germline V gene data show CDR1 as MNHEY and CDR2 as SVGAGI.

Of note for this clone: In the same sample, other DNA sequences code for this CDR3. This chain connects TRBV19 to TRBJ2-5, with unresolved D. This CDR3 region has 14 residues. Germline CDR1 LNHDA, CDR2 SQIVND (reference sequence). The V gene lost 1 base and the J gene lost 2 bases, with 8 bases spanning the gap. Written as DNA, the CDR3 is TGTGCCAGTAGTATAGGAGCGTATCAAGAGACCCAGTACTTC. It encodes CASSIGAYQETQYF.

This rearrangement joins TRBV6-5 to TRBJ2-2; D is possibly TRBD2 (6 bases). CDR3 size: 13 residues. The V end was cut by 7 bases, the J end by 4 bases, with 10 bases between. Germline lookup yields CDR1 MNHEY and CDR2 SVGAGI. CDR3 DNA sequence: TGTGCCAGCATGTTACTAGCCACCGGGGAGCTGTTTTTT. This translates into CASMLLATGELFF.

V and J are TRBV27 and TRBJ1-5; D possibly corresponds to TRBD1 (5 bases). V was clipped by 6 bases and J by 4 bases, with 13 bases between them. The CDR3 is 14 residues long. Germline V gene data show CDR1 as MNHEY and CDR2 as SMNVEV (reference sequence). This CDR3 is CASSWRGDNQPQHF. The CDR3 coding sequence is TGTGCCAGCAGCTGGCGGGGGGATAATCAGCCCCAGCATTTT.